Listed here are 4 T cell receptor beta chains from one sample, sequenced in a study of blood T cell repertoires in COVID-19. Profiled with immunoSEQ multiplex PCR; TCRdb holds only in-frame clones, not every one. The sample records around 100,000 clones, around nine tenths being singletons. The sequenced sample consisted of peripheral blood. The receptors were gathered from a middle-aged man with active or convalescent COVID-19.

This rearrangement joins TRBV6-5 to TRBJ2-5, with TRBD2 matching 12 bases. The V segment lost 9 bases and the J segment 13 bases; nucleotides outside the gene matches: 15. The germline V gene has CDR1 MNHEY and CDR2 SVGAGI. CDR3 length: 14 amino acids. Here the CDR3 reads CASMRGALAGGPYF. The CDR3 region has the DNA TGTGCCAGTATGAGAGGCGCACTAGCGGGGGGACCGTACTTC.

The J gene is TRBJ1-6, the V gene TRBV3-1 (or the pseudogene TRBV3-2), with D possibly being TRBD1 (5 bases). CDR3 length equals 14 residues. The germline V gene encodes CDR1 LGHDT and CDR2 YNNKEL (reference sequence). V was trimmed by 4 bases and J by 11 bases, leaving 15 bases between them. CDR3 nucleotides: TGTGCCAGCAGCCTCAAGACAGTGTCGCCACCCCTCCACTTT. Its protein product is CASSLKTVSPPLHF.

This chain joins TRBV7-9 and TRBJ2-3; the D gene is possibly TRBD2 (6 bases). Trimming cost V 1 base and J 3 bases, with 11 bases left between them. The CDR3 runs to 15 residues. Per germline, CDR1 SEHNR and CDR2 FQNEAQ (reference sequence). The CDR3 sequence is CASSLGGVGTDTQYF. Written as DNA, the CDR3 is TGTGCCAGCAGCTTAGGCGGGGTCGGAACAGATACGCAGTATTTT.

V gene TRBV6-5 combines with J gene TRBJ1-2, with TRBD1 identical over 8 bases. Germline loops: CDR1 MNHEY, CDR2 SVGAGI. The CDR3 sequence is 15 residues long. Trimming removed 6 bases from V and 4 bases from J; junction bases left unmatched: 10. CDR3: CASSSPGQVRYGYTF. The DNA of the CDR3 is TGTGCCAGCAGCTCTCCGGGACAGGTGCGCTATGGCTACACCTTC.